Following are 5 T cell receptor beta chains from one sample sequenced in a study of cytomegalovirus exposure and HLA in healthy donors. The primer mix had 60 Vbeta and 13 Jbeta primers. Here immunoSEQ multiplex PCR was the method, and the copy in TCRdb shows in-frame clones only, minus some. The sample includes 150,000 to 200,000 clones, approximately 71% of them seen just once. Sequenced sample: PBMCs. Receptors originate from a woman aged 18 to 35 in good health and CMV-seropositive.

The chain carries TRBV27 and TRBJ2-7; 7 bases map to TRBD2. Germline assignment: CDR1 MNHEY and CDR2 SMNVEV (reference sequence). The CDR3 has 13 amino acids. Trimming took 6 bases from V and 2 from J; bases not matched to a gene: 4. DNA of the CDR3: TGTGCCAGCAGGCTAGCGGCAACCTACGAGCAGTACTTC. This gives the protein CASRLAATYEQYF.

This clone was picked up one time. V gene TRBV19 combines with J gene TRBJ1-1, with TRBD1 identical over 7 bases. The junction had 15 bases not matched to a gene; V was cut back by 0 bases and J by 5 bases. CDR1 and CDR2 from the germline V gene are LNHDA and SQIVND (reference sequence). This CDR3 has 18 amino acids. DNA of the CDR3: TGTGCCAGTAGTATAGATCGAAGAACAGGGGAAATGAGGACTGAAGCTTTCTTT. Protein sequence: CASSIDRRTGEMRTEAFF.

This chain links TRBV30 with TRBJ2-5; the match to TRBD1 covers 8 bases. After removal of 0 bases from V and 5 bases from J, the junction contained 11 bases not matched to a gene. The CDR3 runs to 16 residues. Germline loops: CDR1 GTSNPN, CDR2 SVGIG (reference sequence). For the CDR3, the DNA is TGTGCCTGGAGTGTATGGCAGGGGGCGCGAGCGGAGACCCAGTACTTC. Its protein product is CAWSVWQGARAETQYF. Full variable domain (remainder filled in from reference TRBV30 and TRBJ2-5): SQTIHQWPATLVQPVGSPLSLECTVEGTSNPNLYWYRQAAGRGLQLLFYSVGIGQISSEVPQNLSASRPQDRQFILSSKKLLLSDSGFYLCAWSVWQGARAETQYFGPGTRLLVL.

The V gene is TRBV10-3, the J gene TRBJ2-2, with D unclear. There are 12 residues in the CDR3. V lost 7 bases, J lost 4 bases, and 7 bases lay in between. The germline CDR1 and CDR2 sequences are ENHRY and SYGVKD. CDR3 DNA sequence: TGTGCCATCAACCAGCGCACCGGGGAGCTGTTTTTT. Protein: CAINQRTGELFF.

The chain is built from TRBV14 and TRBJ1-2; D unclear. The CDR3 spans 13 residues. Germline V gene lookup returns CDR1 SGHDN and CDR2 FVKESK. The V end lost 3 bases, the J end lost 7 bases, and 12 bases lay between the germline ends. The CDR3 DNA sequence: TGTGCCAGCAGCCAGTCAGGCCTCCGTGGCTACACCTTC. This gives the protein CASSQSGLRGYTF.